The clone carrying this T cell receptor beta chain appeared a few times. Its antigen is unknown. This sample is drawn from a study of beta chain features in type 1 diabetes. Study-wide results and caveats: Type 1 diabetes patients had moderately but significantly shorter TCRB CDR3s in all four CD4+ subsets.

CDR1 and CDR2 (germline): SGHRS, YFSETQ. The CDR3 totals 14 residues. Trimming stripped 4 bases from V and 3 bases from J, with 14 bases between. Expressed TCRB transcripts got sequenced, as all isolated RNA was reverse transcribed. TCRdb's table, derived via immunoSEQ multiplex PCR, lists solely in-frame clones and lacks some. Here the sample spans some 250,000 clones, 11% to 15% being singletons. This sequence originates from a man in his thirties or forties with type 1 diabetes. Sequences were obtained from naive CD4+ T cells from blood. The V gene is TRBV5-1, the J gene TRBJ2-7; weak D call: TRBD2 (6 bases). This chain's CDR3 is CASSPLDGGYEQYF. CDR3 DNA sequence: TGCGCCAGCAGCCCCTTGGACGGGGGCTACGAGCAGTACTTC.